This TCR beta chain was recovered during a study of early T cells in non-severe SARS-CoV-2 infection. Overall study: Sequencing targeted bulk RNA from unsorted whole blood, leaving chains unpaired. Study-level findings and limits: VDJdb-based annotation leaned toward anti-spike CD8 responses and missed private and CD4 specificities.

Attachment of unique molecular identifiers to individual cDNA molecules was performed. TCRdb fed the 5' RACE reads into MiXCR, producing one record per CDR3 protein. The data show some 59,000 distinct CDR3 sequences, roughly 9% seen once. This CDR3 is 17 amino acids long. Trimming shortened V by 4 bases and J by 2 bases, and 21 bases separated the two germline ends. Germline values: CDR1 SGHVS, CDR2 FQNEAQ. Concerning this clonotype itself: Its cognate antigen is unknown. This may arise from a read error, as a much more abundant clone is one base away.

The chain couples TRBV7-8 to TRBJ2-7, with a weak D call TRBD1 (6 bases). The TCR was taken from an adult who was a healthcare worker with PCR-confirmed SARS-CoV-2 infection or an uninfected control (not recorded which). Sequenced material: whole blood. The DNA for the CDR3 is TGTGCCAGCAGCTGGAAGCCGGGACACACTACCACCTACGAGCAGTACTTC. It encodes CASSWKPGHTTTYEQYF.